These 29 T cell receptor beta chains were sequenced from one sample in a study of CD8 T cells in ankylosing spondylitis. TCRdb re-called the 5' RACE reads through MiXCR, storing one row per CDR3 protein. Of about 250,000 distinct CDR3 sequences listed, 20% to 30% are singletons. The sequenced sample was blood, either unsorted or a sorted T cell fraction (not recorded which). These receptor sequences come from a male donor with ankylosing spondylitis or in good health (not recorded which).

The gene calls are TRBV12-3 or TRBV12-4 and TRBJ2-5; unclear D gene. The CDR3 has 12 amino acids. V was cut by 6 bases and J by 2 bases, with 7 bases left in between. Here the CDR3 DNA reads TGTGCCAGCAGCGAAGTTCAAGAGACCCAGTACTTC. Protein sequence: CASSEVQETQYF.

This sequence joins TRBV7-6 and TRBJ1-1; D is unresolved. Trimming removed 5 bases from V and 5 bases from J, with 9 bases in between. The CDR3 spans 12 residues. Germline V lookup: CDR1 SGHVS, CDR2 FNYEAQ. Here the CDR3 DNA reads TGTGCCAGCAGCCGGCATCTGACTGAAGCTTTCTTT. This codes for CASSRHLTEAFF.

DNA of the CDR3: TGTGCCAGCAGCGGAAGGCAAAGGCGGGATACGCAGTATTTT. Translated: CASSGRQRRDTQYF. V gene TRBV9 combines with J gene TRBJ2-3, with no clear D. This CDR3 has 14 amino acids. The V and J ends lost 3 bases and 6 bases respectively, with 14 bases between them. The germline gives CDR1 SGDLS, CDR2 YYNGEE.

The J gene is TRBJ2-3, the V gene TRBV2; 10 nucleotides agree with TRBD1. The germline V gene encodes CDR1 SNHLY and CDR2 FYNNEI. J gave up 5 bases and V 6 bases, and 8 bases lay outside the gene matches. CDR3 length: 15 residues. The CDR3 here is CASSRQGARGDTQYF. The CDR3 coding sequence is TGTGCCAGCAGCCGACAGGGGGCGCGAGGAGATACGCAGTATTTT.

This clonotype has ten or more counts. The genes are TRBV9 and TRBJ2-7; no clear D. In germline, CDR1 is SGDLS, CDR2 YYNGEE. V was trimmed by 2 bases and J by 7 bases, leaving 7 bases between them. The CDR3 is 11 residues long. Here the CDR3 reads CASSVPPEQYF. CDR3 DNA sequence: TGTGCCAGCAGCGTTCCTCCAGAGCAGTACTTC.

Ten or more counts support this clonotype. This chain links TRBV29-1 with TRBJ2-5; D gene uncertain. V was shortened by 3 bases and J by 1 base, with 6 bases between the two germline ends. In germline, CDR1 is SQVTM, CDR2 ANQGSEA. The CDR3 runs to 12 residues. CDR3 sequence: CSVERIQETQYF. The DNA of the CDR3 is TGCAGCGTTGAGCGAATCCAAGAGACCCAGTACTTC.

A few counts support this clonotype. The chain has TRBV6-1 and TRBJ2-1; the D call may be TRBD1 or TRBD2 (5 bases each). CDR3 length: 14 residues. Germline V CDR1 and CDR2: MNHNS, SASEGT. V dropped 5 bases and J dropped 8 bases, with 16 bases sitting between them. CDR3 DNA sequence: TGTGCCAGCAGTCGGGGCAGGGTCTCCCATGAGCAGTTCTTC. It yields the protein CASSRGRVSHEQFF.

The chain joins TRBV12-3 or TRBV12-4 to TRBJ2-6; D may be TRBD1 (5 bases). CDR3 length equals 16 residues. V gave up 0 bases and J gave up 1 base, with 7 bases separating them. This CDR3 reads CASSLAGVSGANVLTF. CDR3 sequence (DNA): TGTGCCAGCAGTTTAGCAGGGGTGTCTGGGGCCAACGTCCTGACTTTC.

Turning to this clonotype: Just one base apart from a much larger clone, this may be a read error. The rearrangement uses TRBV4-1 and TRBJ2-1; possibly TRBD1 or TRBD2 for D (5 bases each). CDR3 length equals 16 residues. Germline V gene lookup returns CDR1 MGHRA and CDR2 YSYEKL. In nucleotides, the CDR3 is TGCGCCATCAGCCAAGGAACCGGGACCCTAGGCAATGAGCAGTTCTTC. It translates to CAISQGTGTLGNEQFF.

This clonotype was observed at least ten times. CDR3 protein: CSAHAGRINTGELFF. The CDR3 nucleotides are TGCAGTGCTCATGCGGGACGGATCAACACCGGGGAGCTGTTTTTT. The chain couples TRBV20-1 to TRBJ2-2; TRBD2 might be the D (6 bases). Germline CDR1 and CDR2: DFQATT and SNEGSKA (reference sequence). The CDR3 length is 15 residues. V lost 5 bases to trimming and J lost 2 bases, with 15 bases between them.

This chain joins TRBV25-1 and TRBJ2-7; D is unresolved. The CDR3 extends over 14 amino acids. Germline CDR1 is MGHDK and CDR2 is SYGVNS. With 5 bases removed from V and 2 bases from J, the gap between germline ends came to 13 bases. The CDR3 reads CASSMPGETYEQYF. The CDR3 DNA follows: TGTGCCAGCAGTATGCCAGGTGAGACCTACGAGCAGTACTTC.

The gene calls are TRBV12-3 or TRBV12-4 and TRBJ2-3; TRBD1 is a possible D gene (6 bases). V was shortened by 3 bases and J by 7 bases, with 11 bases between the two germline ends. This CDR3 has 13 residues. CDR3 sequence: CASSLGRDNTQYF. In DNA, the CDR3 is TGTGCCAGCAGTTTGGGCAGGGACAATACGCAGTATTTT.

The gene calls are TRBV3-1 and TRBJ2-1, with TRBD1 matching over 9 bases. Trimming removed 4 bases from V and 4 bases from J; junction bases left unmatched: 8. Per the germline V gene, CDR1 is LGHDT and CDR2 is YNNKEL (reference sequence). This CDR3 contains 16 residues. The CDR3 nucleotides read TGTGCCAGCAGCCGAACCGGGACAGGGATGTACAATGAGCAGTTCTTC. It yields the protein CASSRTGTGMYNEQFF.

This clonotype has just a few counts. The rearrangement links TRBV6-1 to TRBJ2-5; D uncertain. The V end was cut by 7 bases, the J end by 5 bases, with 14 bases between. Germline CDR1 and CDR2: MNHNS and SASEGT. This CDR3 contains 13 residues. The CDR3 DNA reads TGTGCCAGCACAATTTGGATGGGGGAGACCCAGTACTTC. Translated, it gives CASTIWMGETQYF.

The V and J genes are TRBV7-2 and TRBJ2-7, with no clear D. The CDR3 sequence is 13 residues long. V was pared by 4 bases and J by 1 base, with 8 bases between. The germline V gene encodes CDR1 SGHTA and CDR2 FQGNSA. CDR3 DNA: TGTGCCAGCAGCTCCGCTACATCCTACGAGCAGTACTTC. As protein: CASSSATSYEQYF.

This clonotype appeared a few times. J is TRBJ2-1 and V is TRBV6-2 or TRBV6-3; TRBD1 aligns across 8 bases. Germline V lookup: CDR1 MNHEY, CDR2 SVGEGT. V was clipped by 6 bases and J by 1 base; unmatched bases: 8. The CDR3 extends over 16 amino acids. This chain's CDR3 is CASRPRTGKSYNEQFF. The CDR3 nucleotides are TGTGCCAGCAGACCCCGGACAGGGAAATCCTACAATGAGCAGTTCTTC.

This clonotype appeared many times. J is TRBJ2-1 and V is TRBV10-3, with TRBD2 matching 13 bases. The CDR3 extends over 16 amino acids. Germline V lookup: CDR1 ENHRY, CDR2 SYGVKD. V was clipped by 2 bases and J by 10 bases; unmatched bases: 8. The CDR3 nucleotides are TGTGCCATCAGTGAGACTAGCGGGGGGGCCCGGGGAGAGCAGTTCTTC. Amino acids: CAISETSGGARGEQFF.

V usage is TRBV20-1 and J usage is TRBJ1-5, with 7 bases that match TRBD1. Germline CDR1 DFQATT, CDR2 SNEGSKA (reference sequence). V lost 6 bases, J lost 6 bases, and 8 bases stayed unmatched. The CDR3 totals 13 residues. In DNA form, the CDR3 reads TGCAGTGCAGATGAGGGGGCGGGTCAGCCCCAGCATTTT. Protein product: CSADEGAGQPQHF.

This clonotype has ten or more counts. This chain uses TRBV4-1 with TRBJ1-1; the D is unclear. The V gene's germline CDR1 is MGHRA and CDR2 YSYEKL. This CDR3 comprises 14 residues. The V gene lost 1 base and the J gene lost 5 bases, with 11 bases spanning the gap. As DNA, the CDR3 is TGCGCCAGCAGCCAAGGGATCCGGTGGACTGAAGCTTTCTTT. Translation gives CASSQGIRWTEAFF.

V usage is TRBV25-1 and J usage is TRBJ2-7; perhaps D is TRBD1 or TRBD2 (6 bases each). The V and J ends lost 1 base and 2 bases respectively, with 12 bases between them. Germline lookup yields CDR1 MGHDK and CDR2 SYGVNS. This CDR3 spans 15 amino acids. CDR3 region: CASSELGGPPYEQYF. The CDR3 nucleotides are TGTGCCAGCAGTGAATTAGGGGGGCCGCCCTACGAGCAGTACTTC.

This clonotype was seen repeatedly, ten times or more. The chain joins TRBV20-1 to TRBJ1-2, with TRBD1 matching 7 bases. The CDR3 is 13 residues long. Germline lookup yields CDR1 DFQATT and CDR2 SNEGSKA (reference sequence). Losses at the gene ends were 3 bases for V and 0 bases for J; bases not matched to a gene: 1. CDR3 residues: CSASRGSNYGYTF. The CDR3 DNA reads TGCAGTGCTAGCAGGGGGTCTAACTATGGCTACACCTTC.

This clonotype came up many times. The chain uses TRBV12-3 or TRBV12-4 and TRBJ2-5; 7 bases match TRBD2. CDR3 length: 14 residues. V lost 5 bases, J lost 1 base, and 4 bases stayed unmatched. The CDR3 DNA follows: TGTGCCAGCAGTCGAGCGGGGTCCCAAGAGACCCAGTACTTC. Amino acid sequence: CASSRAGSQETQYF.

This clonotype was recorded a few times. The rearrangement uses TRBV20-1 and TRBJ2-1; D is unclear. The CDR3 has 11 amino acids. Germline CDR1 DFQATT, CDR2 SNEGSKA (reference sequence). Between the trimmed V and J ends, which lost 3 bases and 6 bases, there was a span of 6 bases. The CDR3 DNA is TGCAGTGCTAGCCTGACCAATGAGCAGTTCTTC. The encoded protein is CSASLTNEQFF.

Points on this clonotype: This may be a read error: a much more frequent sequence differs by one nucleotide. The CDR3 sequence: CSVSSRSETHYF. The CDR3, as DNA: TGCAGCGTTAGCTCCCGATCGGAGACCCATTACTTC. The V call is TRBV29-1, the J call TRBJ2-5; D is ambiguous. The CDR3 loop spans 12 amino acids. Germline values: CDR1 SQVTM, CDR2 ANQGSEA.

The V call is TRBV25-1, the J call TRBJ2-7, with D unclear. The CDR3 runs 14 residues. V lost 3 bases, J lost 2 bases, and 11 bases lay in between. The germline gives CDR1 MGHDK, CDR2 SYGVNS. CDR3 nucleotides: TGTGCCAGCAGTGATCCCGGACGGGCCTACGAGCAGTACTTC. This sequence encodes CASSDPGRAYEQYF.

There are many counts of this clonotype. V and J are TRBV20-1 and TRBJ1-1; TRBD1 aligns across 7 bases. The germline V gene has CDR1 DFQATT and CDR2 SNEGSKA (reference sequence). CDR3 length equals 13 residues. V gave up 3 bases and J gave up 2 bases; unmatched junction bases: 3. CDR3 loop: CSARRDSNTEAFF. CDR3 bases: TGCAGTGCTAGGCGGGACAGCAACACTGAAGCTTTCTTT.

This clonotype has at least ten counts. The CDR3 DNA sequence: TGTGCCATCAGTGTAGGGGGGATGGGACAGCCCCAGCATTTT. As protein: CAISVGGMGQPQHF. The chain has TRBV10-3 and TRBJ1-5, with D tentatively TRBD1 (6 bases). CDR3 length: 14 amino acids. V lost 4 bases to trimming and J lost 7 bases, with 14 bases between them. CDR1 is ENHRY and CDR2 is SYGVKD in the germline V gene.

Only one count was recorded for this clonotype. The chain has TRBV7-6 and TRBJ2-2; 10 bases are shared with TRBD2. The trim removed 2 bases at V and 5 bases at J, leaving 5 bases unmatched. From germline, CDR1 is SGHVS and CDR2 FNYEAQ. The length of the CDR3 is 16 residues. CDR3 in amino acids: CASSLPSGGGTGELFF. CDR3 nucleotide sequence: TGTGCCAGCAGCTTACCCAGCGGGGGGGGTACCGGGGAGCTGTTTTTT.

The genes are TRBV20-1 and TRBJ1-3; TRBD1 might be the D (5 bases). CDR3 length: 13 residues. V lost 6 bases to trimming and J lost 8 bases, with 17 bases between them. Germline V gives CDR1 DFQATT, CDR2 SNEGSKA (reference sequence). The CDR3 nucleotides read TGCAGTGCAAGCCGGACACCCGGGGACACCATATATTTT. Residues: CSASRTPGDTIYF.